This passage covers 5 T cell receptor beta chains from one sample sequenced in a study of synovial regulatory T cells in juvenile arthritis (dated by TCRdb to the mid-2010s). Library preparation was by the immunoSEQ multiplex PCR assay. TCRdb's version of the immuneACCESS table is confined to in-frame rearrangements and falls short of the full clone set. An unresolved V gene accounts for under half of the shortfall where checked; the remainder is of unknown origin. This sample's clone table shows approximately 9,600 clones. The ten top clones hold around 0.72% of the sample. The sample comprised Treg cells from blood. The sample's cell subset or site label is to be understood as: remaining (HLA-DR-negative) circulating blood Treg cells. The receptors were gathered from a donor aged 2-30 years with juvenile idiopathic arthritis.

CDR3 region: CASSFEETDTQYF. This chain uses TRBV7-2 with TRBJ2-3; lacking DNA, the TRBD2 call made by TCRdb goes unchecked. CDR3 size: 13 residues. The DNA is not on file. Germline CDR1 reads SGHTA; CDR2 reads FQGNSA.

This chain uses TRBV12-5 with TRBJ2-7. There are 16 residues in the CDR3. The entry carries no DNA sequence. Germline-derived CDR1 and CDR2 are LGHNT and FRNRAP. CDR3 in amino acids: CASGLAWGPDFHEQYF.

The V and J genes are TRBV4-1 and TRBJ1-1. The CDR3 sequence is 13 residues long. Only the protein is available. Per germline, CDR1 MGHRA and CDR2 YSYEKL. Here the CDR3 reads CASSWNGNTEAFF.

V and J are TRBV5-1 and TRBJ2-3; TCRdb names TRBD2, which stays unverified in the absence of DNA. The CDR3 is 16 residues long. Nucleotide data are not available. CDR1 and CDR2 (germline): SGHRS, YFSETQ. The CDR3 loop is CASSLVGGSSTDTQYF.

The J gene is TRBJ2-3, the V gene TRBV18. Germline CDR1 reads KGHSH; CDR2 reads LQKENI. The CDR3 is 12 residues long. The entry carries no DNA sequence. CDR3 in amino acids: CASSPAGDTQYF.